This entry concerns a single TCR beta chain. Over 18 months, lack of ophthalmopathy progression marked Graves' hyperthyroidism as stable. Based on clinical symptoms, serum thyroxine and TRAb, thyroid ultrasound and orbital computed tomography, diagnoses were reached. The data stem from a study of T cells in Graves' hyperthyroidism and ophthalmopathy. About the study: Before treatment of any kind, peripheral blood was taken at initial diagnosis.

Amplification yielded TCR beta CDR3 regions, with RNA transcripts as the source. The TCR CDR3 was amplified in a first-round RT-PCR using the HTBI primer set. In TCRdb, the multiplex PCR reads were re-called with MiXCR into one record per CDR3 protein. This table has around 300,000 distinct CDR3 sequences, approximately 15% appearing once. The germline V gene encodes CDR1 SGHTA and CDR2 FQGNSA. The CDR3 has 14 residues. Trimming left V 3 bases short and J 5 bases short, with 10 bases between. The sequence was obtained from a woman younger than 45 with Graves' hyperthyroidism. This chain connects TRBV7-2 to TRBJ2-2, with D tentatively TRBD2 (5 bases). Material for sequencing was blood. CDR3 loop: CASSFGLRTGELFF. The DNA of the CDR3 is TGTGCCAGCAGCTTCGGACTTAGGACCGGGGAGCTGTTTTTT.